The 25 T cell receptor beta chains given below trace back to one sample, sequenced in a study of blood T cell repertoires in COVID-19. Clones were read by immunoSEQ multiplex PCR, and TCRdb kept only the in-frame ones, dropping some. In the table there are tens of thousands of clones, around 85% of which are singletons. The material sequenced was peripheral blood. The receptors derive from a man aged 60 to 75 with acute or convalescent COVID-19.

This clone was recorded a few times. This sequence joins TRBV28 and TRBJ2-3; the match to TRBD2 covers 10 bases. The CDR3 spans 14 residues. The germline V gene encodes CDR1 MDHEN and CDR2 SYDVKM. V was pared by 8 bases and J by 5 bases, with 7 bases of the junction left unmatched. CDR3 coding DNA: TGTGCCAGCTTAAGCGGGGGGGCCGGAGATACGCAGTATTTT. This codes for CASLSGGAGDTQYF.

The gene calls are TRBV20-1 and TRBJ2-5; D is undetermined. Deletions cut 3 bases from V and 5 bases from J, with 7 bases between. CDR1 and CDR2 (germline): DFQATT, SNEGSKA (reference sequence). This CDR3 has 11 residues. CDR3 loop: CSASPVETQYF. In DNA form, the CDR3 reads TGCAGTGCTAGTCCGGTGGAGACCCAGTACTTC.

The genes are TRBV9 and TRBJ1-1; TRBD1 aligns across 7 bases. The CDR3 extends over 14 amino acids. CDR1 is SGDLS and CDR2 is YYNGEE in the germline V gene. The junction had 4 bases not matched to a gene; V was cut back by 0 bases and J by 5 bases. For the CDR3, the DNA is TGTGCCAGCAGCGTAGCAGGGGGAGGAACTGAAGCTTTCTTT. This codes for CASSVAGGGTEAFF.

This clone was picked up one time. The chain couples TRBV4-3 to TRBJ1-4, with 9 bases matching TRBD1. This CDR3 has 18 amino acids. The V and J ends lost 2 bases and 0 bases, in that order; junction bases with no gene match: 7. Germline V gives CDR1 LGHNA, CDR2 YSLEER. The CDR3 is CASSQRGTGTSTNEKLFF. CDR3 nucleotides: TGCGCCAGCAGCCAAAGAGGGACAGGGACTTCAACTAATGAAAAACTGTTTTTT.

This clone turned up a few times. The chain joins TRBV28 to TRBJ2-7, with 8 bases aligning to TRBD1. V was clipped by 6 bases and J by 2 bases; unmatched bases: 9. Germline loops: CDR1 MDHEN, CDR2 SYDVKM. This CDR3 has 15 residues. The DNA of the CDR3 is TGTGCCAGCAGACTAACGACAGGGGATCCCTACGAGCAGTACTTC. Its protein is CASRLTTGDPYEQYF.

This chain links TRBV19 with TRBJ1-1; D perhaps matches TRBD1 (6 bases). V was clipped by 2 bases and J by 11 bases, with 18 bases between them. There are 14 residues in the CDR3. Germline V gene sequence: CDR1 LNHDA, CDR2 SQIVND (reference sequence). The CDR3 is CASSILSGQPLAFF. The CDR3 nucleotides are TGTGCCAGTAGTATACTGTCCGGACAGCCATTGGCTTTCTTT.

CDR3 sequence (DNA): TGTGCCAGCAGCCTCTCTAGCGGGGGTCCCAATGAGCAGTTCTTC. This codes for CASSLSSGGPNEQFF. V and J are TRBV3-1 (or the pseudogene TRBV3-2) and TRBJ2-1, with 10 bases fitting TRBD2. Trimming at V came to 4 bases and at J to 6 bases, leaving 6 bases not matched to a gene. Germline CDR1 LGHDT, CDR2 YNNKEL (reference sequence). The CDR3 sequence is 15 residues long.

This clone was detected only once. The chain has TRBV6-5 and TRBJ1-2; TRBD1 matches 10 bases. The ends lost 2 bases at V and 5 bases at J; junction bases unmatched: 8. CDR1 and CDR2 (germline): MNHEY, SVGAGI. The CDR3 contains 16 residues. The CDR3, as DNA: TGTGCCAGCAGTTACCAACATGGGACAGGGGTATATGGCTACACCTTC. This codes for CASSYQHGTGVYGYTF.

CDR3 bases: TGTGCCAGCAGCCCAACTTCCTCCGGGACAGGGGGCACAGATACGCAGTATTTT. As protein: CASSPTSSGTGGTDTQYF. This chain connects TRBV11-3 to TRBJ2-3; 10 bases match TRBD1. This CDR3 comprises 18 residues. The junction had 12 bases not matched to a gene; V was cut back by 5 bases and J by 1 base. Per germline, CDR1 SGHNT and CDR2 YENEEA.

Here the CDR3 reads CASSQGAGFSTGELFF. The CDR3, as DNA: TGCGCCAGCAGCCAAGGGGCGGGGTTTAGTACCGGGGAGCTGTTTTTT. J is TRBJ2-2 and V is TRBV4-3, with D maybe TRBD2 (6 bases). CDR1 is LGHNA and CDR2 is YSLEER in the germline V gene. The CDR3 is 16 residues long. V lost 1 base and J lost 5, with 14 bases in between.

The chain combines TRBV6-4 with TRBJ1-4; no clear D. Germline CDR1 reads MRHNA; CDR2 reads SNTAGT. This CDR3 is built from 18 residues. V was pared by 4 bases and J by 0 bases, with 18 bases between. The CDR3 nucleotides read TGTGCCAGCAGTGCCCCCGGGAGGCCCCCTACAACTAATGAAAAACTGTTTTTT. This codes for CASSAPGRPPTTNEKLFF.

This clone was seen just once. The CDR3 is CASSPREGNYGYTF. The CDR3 nucleotides read TGTGCCAGCTCACCTAGGGAGGGAAACTATGGCTACACCTTC. V and J are TRBV18 and TRBJ1-2; D remains unclear. CDR1 KGHSH and CDR2 LQKENI come from the germline V gene. V was shortened by 3 bases and J by 2 bases, with 10 bases between the two germline ends. The length of the CDR3 is 14 residues.

CDR3 in amino acids: CASSLSYRKGAFF. CDR3 in DNA: TGTGCCAGCAGTTTATCGTATCGTAAGGGGGCTTTCTTT. This chain connects TRBV27 to TRBJ1-1; perhaps TRBD1 as D (5 bases). The CDR3 is 13 amino acids. The V end lost 0 bases, the J end lost 11 bases, and 13 bases lay between the germline ends. Germline V gene lookup returns CDR1 MNHEY and CDR2 SMNVEV (reference sequence).

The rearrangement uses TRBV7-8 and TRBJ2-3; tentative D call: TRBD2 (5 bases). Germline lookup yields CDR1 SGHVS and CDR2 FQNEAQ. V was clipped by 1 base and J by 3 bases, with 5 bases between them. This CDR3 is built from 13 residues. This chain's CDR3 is CASSLGRTDTQYF. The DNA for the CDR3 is TGTGCCAGCAGCTTAGGGAGGACAGATACGCAGTATTTT.

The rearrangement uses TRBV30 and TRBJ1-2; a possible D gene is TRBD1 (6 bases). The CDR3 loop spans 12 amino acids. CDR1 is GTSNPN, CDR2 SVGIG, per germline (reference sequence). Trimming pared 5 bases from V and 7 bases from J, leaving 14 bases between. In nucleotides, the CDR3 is TGTGCCTGGCTTAAGAGGGGGGGTGGCTACACCTTC. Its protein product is CAWLKRGGGYTF.

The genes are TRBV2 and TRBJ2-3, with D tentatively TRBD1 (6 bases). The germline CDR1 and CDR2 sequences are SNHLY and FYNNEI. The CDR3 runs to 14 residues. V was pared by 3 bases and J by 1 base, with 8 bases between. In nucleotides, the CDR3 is TGTGCCAGCAGTGACAGGGGAGGCACAGATACGCAGTATTTT. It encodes CASSDRGGTDTQYF.

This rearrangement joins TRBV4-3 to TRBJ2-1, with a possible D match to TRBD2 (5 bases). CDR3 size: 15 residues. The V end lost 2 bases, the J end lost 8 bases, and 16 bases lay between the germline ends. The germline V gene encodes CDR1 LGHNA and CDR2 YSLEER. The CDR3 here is CASSQFSQAGDEQFF. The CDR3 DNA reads TGCGCCAGCAGCCAATTTAGTCAGGCGGGCGATGAGCAGTTCTTC.

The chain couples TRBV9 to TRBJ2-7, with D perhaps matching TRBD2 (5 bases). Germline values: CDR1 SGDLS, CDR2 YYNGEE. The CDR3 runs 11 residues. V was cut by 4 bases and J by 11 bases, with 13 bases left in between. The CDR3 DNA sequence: TGTGCCAGCAGCCCCCGCTCGGGAAAGTACTTC. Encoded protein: CASSPRSGKYF.

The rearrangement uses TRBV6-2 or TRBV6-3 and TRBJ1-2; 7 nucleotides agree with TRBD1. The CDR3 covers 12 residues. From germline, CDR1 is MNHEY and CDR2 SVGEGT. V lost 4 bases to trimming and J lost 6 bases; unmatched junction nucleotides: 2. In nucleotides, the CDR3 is TGTGCCAGCAGTTCGACAGGGAATGGCTACACCTTC. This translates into CASSSTGNGYTF.

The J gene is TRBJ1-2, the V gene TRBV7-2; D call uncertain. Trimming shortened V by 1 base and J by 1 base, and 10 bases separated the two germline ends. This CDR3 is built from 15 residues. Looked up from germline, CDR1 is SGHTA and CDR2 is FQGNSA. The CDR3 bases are TGTGCCAGCAGCTTAGGAGAAAATCTTAACTATGGCTACACCTTC. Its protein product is CASSLGENLNYGYTF. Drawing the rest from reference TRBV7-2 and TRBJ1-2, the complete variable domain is GAGVSQSPSNKVTEKGKDVELRCDPISGHTALYWYRQSLGQGLEFLIYFQGNSAPDKSGLPSDRFSAERTGGSVSTLTIQRTQQEDSAVYLCASSLGENLNYGYTFGSGTRLTVV.

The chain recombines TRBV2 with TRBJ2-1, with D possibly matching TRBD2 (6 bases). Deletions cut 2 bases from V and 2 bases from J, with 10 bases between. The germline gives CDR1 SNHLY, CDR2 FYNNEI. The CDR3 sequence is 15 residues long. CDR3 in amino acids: CASSEREPPYNEQFF. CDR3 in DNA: TGTGCCAGCAGTGAACGGGAGCCCCCCTACAATGAGCAGTTCTTC.

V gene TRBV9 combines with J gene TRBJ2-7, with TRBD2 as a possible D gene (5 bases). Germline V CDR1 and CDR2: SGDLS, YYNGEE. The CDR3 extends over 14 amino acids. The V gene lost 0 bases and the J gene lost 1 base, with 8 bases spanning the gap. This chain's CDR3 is CASSVGEISYEQYF. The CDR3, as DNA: TGTGCCAGCAGCGTAGGGGAGATTTCCTACGAGCAGTACTTC.

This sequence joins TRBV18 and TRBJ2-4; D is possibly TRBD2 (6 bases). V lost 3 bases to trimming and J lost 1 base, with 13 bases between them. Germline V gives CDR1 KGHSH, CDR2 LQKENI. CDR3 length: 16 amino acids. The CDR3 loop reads CASSPWGRFAKNIQYF. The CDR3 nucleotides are TGTGCCAGCTCACCCTGGGGGAGGTTCGCCAAAAACATTCAGTACTTC.

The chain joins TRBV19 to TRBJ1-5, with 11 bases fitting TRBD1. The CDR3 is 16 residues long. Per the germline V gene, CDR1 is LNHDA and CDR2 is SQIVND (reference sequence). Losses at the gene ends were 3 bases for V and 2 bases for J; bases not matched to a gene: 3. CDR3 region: CASSMGTGGGNQPQHF. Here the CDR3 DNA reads TGTGCCAGTAGTATGGGGACAGGGGGAGGCAATCAGCCCCAGCATTTT.

The CDR3 protein is CASVGGQGNEQFF. The CDR3, as DNA: TGTGCCAGCGTCGGGGGACAGGGCAATGAGCAGTTCTTC. This chain links TRBV19 with TRBJ2-1; 9 bases align to TRBD1. Germline assignment: CDR1 LNHDA and CDR2 SQIVND (reference sequence). This CDR3 region has 13 residues. The trim removed 9 bases at V and 6 bases at J, leaving 6 bases unmatched. Together with reference TRBV19 and TRBJ2-1, the CDR3 gives the full variable domain: DGGITQSPKYLFRKEGQNVTLSCEQNLNHDAMYWYRQDPGQGLRLIYYSQIVNDFQKGDIAEGYSVSREKKESFPLTVTSAQKNPTAFYLCASVGGQGNEQFFGPGTRLTVL.